This T cell receptor beta chain was documented in a study of CD4+ T cells in melanoma. Assay used: immunoSEQ multiplex PCR; TCRdb lists only in-frame clones, some missing. The sample lists 18,000 or so clones; roughly 80% were seen once. The germline V gene encodes CDR1 KGHSH and CDR2 LQKENI. This CDR3 comprises 11 residues. V lost 5 bases and J 8 bases, leaving 9 bases between the germline ends. This clone came up once. The sequencing input was cells from a culture (not recorded whether cultured in vitro). The TCR originated in a human donor with melanoma. The chain is built from TRBV18 and TRBJ1-1, with D unclear. Written as DNA, the CDR3 is TGTGCCAGCTCAAAGACCATGGAAGCTTTCTTT. It is translated as CASSKTMEAFF.